Presented here are 16 T cell receptor beta chains from one specimen sequenced in a study of OX40 agonist ivuxolimab in advanced cancers. The assay was immunoSEQ multiplex PCR, and TCRdb's table has in-frame clones only and misses some. The sample holds about 20,000 clones; about 65% are singletons and the top ten take under 25%. The input for sequencing was CD4+ or CD8+ T cells sorted from blood, taken in a trial of the OX40 agonist ivuxolimab. These receptors were taken from an adult with an advanced solid tumor such as melanoma, head and neck, liver or kidney cancer.

This chain uses TRBV27 with TRBJ1-2; the D is unclear. Germline V gene lookup returns CDR1 MNHEY and CDR2 SMNVEV (reference sequence). V lost 5 bases to trimming and J lost 4 bases, with 23 bases between them. CDR3 length: 17 residues. The DNA for the CDR3 is TGTGCCAGCAGTCGAAATCTCCTTCGGACGGATTTCTATGGCTACACCTTC. Amino acids: CASSRNLLRTDFYGYTF.

The chain links TRBV7-3 to TRBJ2-1; TRBD1 might be the D (6 bases). The germline CDR1 and CDR2 sequences are SGHTA and FQGTGA. CDR3 length: 14 amino acids. V was cut by 2 bases and J by 7 bases, with 12 bases left in between. CDR3 DNA sequence: TGTGCCAGCAGCTTAGGGGTACAGGGAAATGAGCAGTTCTTC. This translates into CASSLGVQGNEQFF.

The V gene is TRBV29-1, the J gene TRBJ2-7, with D perhaps being TRBD1 or TRBD2 (5 bases each). Trimming took off 4 bases at V and 1 base at J, with 14 bases between the two ends. Germline loops: CDR1 SQVTM, CDR2 ANQGSEA. The CDR3 is made up of 14 amino acids. The CDR3 sequence: CSVAYGTGSYEQYF. In DNA form, the CDR3 reads TGCAGCGTTGCATACGGGACGGGGTCCTACGAGCAGTACTTC.

This chain uses TRBV11-3 with TRBJ2-7; 7 bases are a match to TRBD2. V gave up 3 bases and J gave up 4 bases; unmatched junction bases: 3. Germline CDR1 SGHNT, CDR2 YENEEA. The CDR3 covers 13 residues. The CDR3 here is CASSFSSGYEQYF. CDR3 bases: TGTGCCAGCAGCTTCAGTAGCGGGTACGAGCAGTACTTC. The full variable domain, its missing parts supplied by reference TRBV11-3 and TRBJ2-7, is EAGVVQSPRYKIIEKKQPVAFWCNPISGHNTLYWYLQNLGQGPELLIRYENEEAVDDSQLPKDRFSAERLKGVDSTLKIQPAELGDSAVYLCASSFSSGYEQYFGPGTRLTVT.

The chain couples TRBV7-3 to TRBJ2-7, with D possibly called TRBD1 or TRBD2 (5 bases each). Trimming left V 2 bases short and J 3 bases short, with 11 bases between. CDR3 length: 14 amino acids. Germline V gene data show CDR1 as SGHTA and CDR2 as FQGTGA. DNA of the CDR3: TGTGCCAGCAGCTTAGGGGGAACAGGCTACGAGCAGTACTTC. Its translation: CASSLGGTGYEQYF.

In its sample, this clone was seen a few times. The chain uses TRBV7-9 and TRBJ1-4; D is unclear. CDR1 is SEHNR, CDR2 FQNEAQ, per germline (reference sequence). V gave up 5 bases and J gave up 0 bases, with 10 bases separating them. This CDR3 region has 15 residues. The CDR3: CASSDGPSTNEKLFF. The CDR3, as DNA: TGTGCCAGCAGCGACGGACCCTCAACTAATGAAAAACTGTTTTTT.

About this clone: Its ends do not fully match the called genes, so a read error is possible. The V and J genes are TRBV29-1 and TRBJ2-1, with TRBD2 identical over 7 bases. The CDR3 loop spans 18 amino acids. Germline V gene sequence: CDR1 SQVTM, CDR2 ANQGSEA. The CDR3 nucleotides are TGCAGGGTTGAAGGTGGGGGAGGGCCAGGAGGTTCCTACAATGAGCAGTTCTTC. Translated: CRVEGGGGPGGSYNEQFF.

This chain uses TRBV27 with TRBJ1-1; a weak D match, TRBD1 (6 bases). The V gene lost 6 bases and the J gene lost 2 bases, with 10 bases spanning the gap. Germline-derived CDR1 and CDR2 are MNHEY and SMNVEV (reference sequence). The CDR3 is 13 residues long. CDR3 in DNA: TGTGCCAGCAGAGTGACAGGTAACACTGAAGCTTTCTTT. It translates to CASRVTGNTEAFF.

A single count supports this clone. The chain employs TRBV9 and TRBJ1-3; D is perhaps TRBD1 (5 bases). This CDR3 has 12 amino acids. In germline, CDR1 is SGDLS, CDR2 YYNGEE. V lost 4 bases, J lost 3 bases, and 5 bases lay in between. The chain's CDR3 is CASSRGGNTIYF. The CDR3 coding sequence is TGTGCCAGCAGCAGGGGTGGAAACACCATATATTTT.

This clone was detected a few times. CDR3 residues: CASSVGLAGGRNEQFF. The CDR3 DNA reads TGTGCCAGCAGCGTAGGACTAGCGGGGGGGCGTAATGAGCAGTTCTTC. The chain uses TRBV7-9 and TRBJ2-1, with TRBD2 identical over 15 bases. The junction had 6 bases not matched to a gene; V was cut back by 5 bases and J by 7 bases. Germline-derived CDR1 and CDR2 are SEHNR and FQNEAQ (reference sequence). CDR3 size: 16 residues.

The chain combines TRBV4-3 with TRBJ2-1, with D unresolved. The V gene lost 2 bases and the J gene lost 7 bases, with 18 bases spanning the gap. This CDR3 spans 16 amino acids. Per germline, CDR1 LGHNA and CDR2 YSLEER. This chain's CDR3 is CASSQRSVGSGNEQFF. As DNA, the CDR3 is TGCGCCAGCAGCCAACGATCCGTCGGGTCCGGGAATGAGCAGTTCTTC.

The chain employs TRBV15 and TRBJ2-2; unclear D gene. This CDR3 is built from 15 residues. The germline V gene encodes CDR1 LNHNV and CDR2 YYDKDF (reference sequence). The V end was cut by 5 bases, the J end by 3 bases, with 13 bases between. This CDR3 reads CATSERSGDTGELFF. The CDR3, as DNA: TGTGCCACCAGCGAAAGGAGTGGGGACACCGGGGAGCTGTTTTTT.

The gene calls are TRBV30 and TRBJ1-6; TRBD1 might be the D (6 bases). Per germline, CDR1 GTSNPN and CDR2 SVGIG (reference sequence). The CDR3 totals 15 residues. Trimming removed 3 bases from V and 7 bases from J, with 16 bases in between. For the CDR3, the DNA is TGTGCCTGGAGCCCCACAGGGACGGTAAATTCACCCCTCCACTTT. Its translation is CAWSPTGTVNSPLHF.

This clone appeared a single time. The chain is built from TRBV4-1 and TRBJ2-7; TRBD1 might be the D (5 bases). CDR1 and CDR2 (germline): MGHRA, YSYEKL. With 0 bases removed from V and 4 bases from J, the gap between germline ends came to 22 bases. The CDR3 loop spans 18 amino acids. The CDR3 coding sequence is TGCGCCAGCAGCCAAGAGAGGACCGGACAATACGTGGGGTACGAGCAGTACTTC. As protein: CASSQERTGQYVGYEQYF.

In this sample, this clone turned up a few times. The rearrangement links TRBV9 to TRBJ2-3; a weak D match, TRBD2 (6 bases). From germline, CDR1 is SGDLS and CDR2 YYNGEE. CDR3 length: 15 residues. Trimming left V 2 bases short and J 4 bases short, with 14 bases between. CDR3 sequence (DNA): TGTGCCAGCAGCGTGCTGGGGAGGCCCCCAGATACGCAGTATTTT. Protein: CASSVLGRPPDTQYF.

The chain joins TRBV18 to TRBJ1-1; D possibly corresponds to TRBD1 (6 bases). Per the germline V gene, CDR1 is KGHSH and CDR2 is LQKENI. The V gene lost 6 bases and the J gene lost 1 base, with 9 bases spanning the gap. The CDR3 spans 13 residues. The CDR3 protein is CASSRRGNTEAFF. CDR3 DNA: TGTGCCAGCTCCCGCAGGGGGAACACTGAAGCTTTCTTT.